This T cell receptor beta chain was sequenced in a study of cytomegalovirus exposure and HLA in healthy donors. V lost 2 bases and J lost 10, with 11 bases in between. Germline loops: CDR1 SGHAT, CDR2 FQNNGV. The CDR3 length is 12 residues. The primer mix had 60 Vbeta and 13 Jbeta primers. Libraries were prepared by immunoSEQ multiplex PCR; TCRdb keeps only in-frame clonotypes and omits some of them. This sample has 180,000 or so clones; about 88% occur once, and the top ten carry approximately 0.31%. All donors participated as healthy donors of bone marrow. The rearrangement uses TRBV11-2 and TRBJ1-1; the D gene is possibly TRBD1 (5 bases). This sequence originates from a woman in her thirties in good health and CMV-seronegative. The sample consisted of PBMCs. CDR3 coding DNA: TGTGCCAGCAGCTTACGGGCAGGGCGAGCTTTCTTT. Its protein product is CASSLRAGRAFF.